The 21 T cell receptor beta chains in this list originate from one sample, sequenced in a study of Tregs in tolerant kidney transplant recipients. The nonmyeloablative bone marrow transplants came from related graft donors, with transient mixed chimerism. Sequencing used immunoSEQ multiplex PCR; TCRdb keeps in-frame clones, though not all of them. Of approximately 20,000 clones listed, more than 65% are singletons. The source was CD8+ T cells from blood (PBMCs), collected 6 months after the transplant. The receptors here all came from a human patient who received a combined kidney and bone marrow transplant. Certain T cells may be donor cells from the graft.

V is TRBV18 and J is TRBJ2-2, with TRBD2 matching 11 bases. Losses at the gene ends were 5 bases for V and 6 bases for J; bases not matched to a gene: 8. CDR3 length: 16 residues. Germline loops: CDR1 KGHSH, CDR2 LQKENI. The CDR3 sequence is CASSKTSGIVPGELFF. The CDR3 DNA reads TGTGCCAGCTCAAAGACTAGCGGGATTGTGCCCGGGGAGCTGTTTTTT.

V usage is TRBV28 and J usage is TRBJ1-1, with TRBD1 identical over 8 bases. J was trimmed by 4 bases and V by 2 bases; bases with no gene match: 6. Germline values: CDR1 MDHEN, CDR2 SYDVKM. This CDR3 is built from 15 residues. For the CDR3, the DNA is TGTGCCAGCAGTTTAAGACAGGGGAAGAGCACTGAAGCTTTCTTT. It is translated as CASSLRQGKSTEAFF.

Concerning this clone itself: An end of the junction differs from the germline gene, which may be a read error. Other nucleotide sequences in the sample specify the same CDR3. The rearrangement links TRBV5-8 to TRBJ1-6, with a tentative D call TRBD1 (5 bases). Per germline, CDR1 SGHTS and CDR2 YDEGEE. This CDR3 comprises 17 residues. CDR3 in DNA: TGTGCCAGCAGCTTGGAAGACAGCGCTTTCTATAATTCCCCCCTCCACTTT. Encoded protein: CASSLEDSAFYNSPLHF.

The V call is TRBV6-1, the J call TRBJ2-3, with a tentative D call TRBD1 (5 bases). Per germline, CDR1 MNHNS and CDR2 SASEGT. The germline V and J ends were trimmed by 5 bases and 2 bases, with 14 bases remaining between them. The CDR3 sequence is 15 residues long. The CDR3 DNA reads TGTGCCAGCAGTTGGACACACCTTTACACAGATACGCAGTATTTT. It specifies CASSWTHLYTDTQYF.

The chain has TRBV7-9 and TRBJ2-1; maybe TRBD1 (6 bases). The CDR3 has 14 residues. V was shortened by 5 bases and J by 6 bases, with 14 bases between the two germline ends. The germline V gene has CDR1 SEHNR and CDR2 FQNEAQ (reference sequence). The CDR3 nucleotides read TGTGCCAGCAGCCTACAGGGATATCTCAATGAGCAGTTCTTC. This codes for CASSLQGYLNEQFF.

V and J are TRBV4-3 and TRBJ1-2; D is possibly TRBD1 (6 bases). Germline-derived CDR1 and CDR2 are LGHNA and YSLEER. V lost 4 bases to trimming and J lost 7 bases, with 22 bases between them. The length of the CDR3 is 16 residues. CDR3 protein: CASSPASWGQDRGYTF. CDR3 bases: TGCGCCAGCAGCCCCGCTTCGTGGGGGCAAGATCGTGGCTACACCTTC.

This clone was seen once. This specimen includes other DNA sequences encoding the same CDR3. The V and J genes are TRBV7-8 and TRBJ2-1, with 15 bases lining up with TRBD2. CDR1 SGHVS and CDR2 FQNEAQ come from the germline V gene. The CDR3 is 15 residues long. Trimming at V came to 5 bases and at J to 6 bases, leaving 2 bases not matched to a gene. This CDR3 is CASSPGLAGGNEQFF. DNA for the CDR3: TGTGCCAGCAGCCCGGGACTAGCGGGAGGCAATGAGCAGTTCTTC.

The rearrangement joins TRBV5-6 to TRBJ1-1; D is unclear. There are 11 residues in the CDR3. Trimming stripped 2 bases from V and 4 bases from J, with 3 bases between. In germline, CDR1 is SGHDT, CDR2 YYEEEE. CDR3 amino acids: CASSFRTEAFF. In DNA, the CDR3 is TGTGCCAGCAGCTTTCGCACTGAAGCTTTCTTT.

For the CDR3, the DNA is TGTGCCAGCAGTCCGCACTCGGACGGGATCTATGGCTACACCTTC. Its translation: CASSPHSDGIYGYTF. This chain connects TRBV27 to TRBJ1-2; no clear D gene. Germline V gene lookup returns CDR1 MNHEY and CDR2 SMNVEV (reference sequence). The CDR3 is 15 residues long. V lost 5 bases, J lost 4 bases, and 17 bases lay in between.

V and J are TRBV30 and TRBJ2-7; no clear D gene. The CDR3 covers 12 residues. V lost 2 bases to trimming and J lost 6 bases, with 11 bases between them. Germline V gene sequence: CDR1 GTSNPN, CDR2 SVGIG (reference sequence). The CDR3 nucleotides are TGTGCCTGGAGTTTGGAAAGGAGCGAGCAGTACTTC. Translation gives CAWSLERSEQYF.

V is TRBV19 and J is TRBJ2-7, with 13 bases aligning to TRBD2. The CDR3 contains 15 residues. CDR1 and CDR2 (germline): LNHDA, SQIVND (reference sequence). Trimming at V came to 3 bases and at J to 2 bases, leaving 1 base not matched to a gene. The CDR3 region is CASSMGTSGTYEQYF. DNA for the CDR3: TGTGCCAGTAGTATGGGGACTAGCGGGACCTACGAGCAGTACTTC.

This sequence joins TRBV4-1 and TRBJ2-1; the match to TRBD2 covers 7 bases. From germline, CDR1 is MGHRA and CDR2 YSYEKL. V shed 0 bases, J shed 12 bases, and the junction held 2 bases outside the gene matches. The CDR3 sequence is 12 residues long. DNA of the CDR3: TGCGCCAGCAGCCAAGATCCGGGGGGGCAGTTCTTC. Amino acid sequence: CASSQDPGGQFF.

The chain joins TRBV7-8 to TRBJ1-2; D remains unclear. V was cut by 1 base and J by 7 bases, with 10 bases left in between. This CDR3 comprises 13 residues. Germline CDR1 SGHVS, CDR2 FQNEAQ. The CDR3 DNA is TGTGCCAGCAGCTTAGGGTCTGACTTTGGCTACACCTTC. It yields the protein CASSLGSDFGYTF.

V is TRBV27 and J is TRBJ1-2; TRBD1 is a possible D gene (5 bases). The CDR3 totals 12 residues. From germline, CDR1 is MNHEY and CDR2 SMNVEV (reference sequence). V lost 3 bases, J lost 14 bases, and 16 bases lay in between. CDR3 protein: CASSLGQTNGTF. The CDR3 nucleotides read TGTGCCAGCAGTTTGGGGCAGACAAACGGGACCTTC.

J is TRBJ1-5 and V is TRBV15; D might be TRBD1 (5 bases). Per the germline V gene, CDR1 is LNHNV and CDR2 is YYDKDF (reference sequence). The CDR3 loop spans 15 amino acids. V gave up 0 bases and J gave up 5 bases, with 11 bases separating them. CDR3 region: CATSREGGFHQPQHF. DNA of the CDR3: TGTGCCACCAGCAGAGAGGGGGGGTTCCATCAGCCCCAGCATTTT.

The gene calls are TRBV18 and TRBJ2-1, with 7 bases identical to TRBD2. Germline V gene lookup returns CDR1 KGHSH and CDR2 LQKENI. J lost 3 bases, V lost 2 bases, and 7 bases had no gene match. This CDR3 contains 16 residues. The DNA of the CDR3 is TGTGCCAGCTCACCAAGTGGGACGGGGGGCTACAATGAGCAGTTCTTC. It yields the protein CASSPSGTGGYNEQFF.

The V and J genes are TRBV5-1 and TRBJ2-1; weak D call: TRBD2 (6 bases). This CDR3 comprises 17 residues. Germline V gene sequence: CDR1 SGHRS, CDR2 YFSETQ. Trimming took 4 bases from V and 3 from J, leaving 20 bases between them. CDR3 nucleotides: TGCGCCAGCAGCCCCAGAACGGACTACCTGAACTACAATGAGCAGTTCTTC. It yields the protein CASSPRTDYLNYNEQFF.

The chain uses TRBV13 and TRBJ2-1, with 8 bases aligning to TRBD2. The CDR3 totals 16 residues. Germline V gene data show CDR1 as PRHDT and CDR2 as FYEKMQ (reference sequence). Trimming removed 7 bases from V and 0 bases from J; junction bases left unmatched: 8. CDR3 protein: CASTPSSGRSYNEQFF. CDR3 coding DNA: TGTGCCAGCACCCCTTCTAGCGGGCGCTCCTACAATGAGCAGTTCTTC.

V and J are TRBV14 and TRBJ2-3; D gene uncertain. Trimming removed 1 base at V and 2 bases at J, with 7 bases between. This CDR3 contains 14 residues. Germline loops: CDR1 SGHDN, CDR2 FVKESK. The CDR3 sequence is CASSQARHTDTQYF. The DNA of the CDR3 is TGTGCCAGCAGCCAAGCACGACACACAGATACGCAGTATTTT.

CDR3 DNA: TGCAGCGTTGGACTAGGAAATACAGATACGCAGTATTTT. As protein: CSVGLGNTDTQYF. The J gene is TRBJ2-3, the V gene TRBV29-1; maybe TRBD2 (6 bases). The germline V gene encodes CDR1 SQVTM and CDR2 ANQGSEA. This CDR3 has 13 residues. Between the trimmed V and J ends, which lost 4 bases and 3 bases, there was a span of 11 bases.

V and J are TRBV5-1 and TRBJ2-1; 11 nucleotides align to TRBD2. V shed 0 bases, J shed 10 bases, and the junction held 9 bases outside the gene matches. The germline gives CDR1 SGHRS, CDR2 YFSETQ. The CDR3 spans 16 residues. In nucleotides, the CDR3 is TGCGCCAGCAGCTTGGGGGCCCTAGCGGGGGGACAGGAGCAGTTCTTC. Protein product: CASSLGALAGGQEQFF. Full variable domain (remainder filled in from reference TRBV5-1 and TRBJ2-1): KAGVTQTPRYLIKTRGQQVTLSCSPISGHRSVSWYQQTPGQGLQFLFEYFSETQRNKGNFPGRFSGRQFSNSRSEMNVSTLELGDSALYLCASSLGALAGGQEQFFGPGTRLTVL.